This T cell receptor beta chain was captured in a study of OX40 agonist ivuxolimab in advanced cancers. To note about this clone: As yet, its antigen is unknown.

Exclusion applied to patients with autoimmune disease history or systemic immunosuppression. Collection of blood occurred at baseline, at cycle 4 day 1, and at cycle 7 day 1. The V end was cut by 4 bases, the J end by 6 bases, with 10 bases between. The length of the CDR3 is 13 residues. The germline V gene has CDR1 MNHNY and CDR2 SVGAGI (reference sequence). Overall study findings and caveats: Mean expanded clone counts were higher in CD8+ than CD4+ T cells. Among the least clonally expanded were partial responders at 0.1-3.0 mg/kg.

Clones were read by immunoSEQ multiplex PCR, and TCRdb kept only the in-frame ones, dropping some. The sample shows about 56,000 clones, roughly 82% of them seen only once. The material was CD4+ or CD8+ T cells sorted from blood, obtained in a trial of the OX40 agonist ivuxolimab. The source is an adult with an advanced solid tumor such as melanoma, head and neck, liver or kidney cancer. The chain links TRBV6-6 to TRBJ1-5; possible D gene TRBD1, 5 bases. The DNA of the CDR3 is TGTGCCAGCAGTTTTTTTCAGGGTCAGCCCCAGCATTTT. Its protein product is CASSFFQGQPQHF.